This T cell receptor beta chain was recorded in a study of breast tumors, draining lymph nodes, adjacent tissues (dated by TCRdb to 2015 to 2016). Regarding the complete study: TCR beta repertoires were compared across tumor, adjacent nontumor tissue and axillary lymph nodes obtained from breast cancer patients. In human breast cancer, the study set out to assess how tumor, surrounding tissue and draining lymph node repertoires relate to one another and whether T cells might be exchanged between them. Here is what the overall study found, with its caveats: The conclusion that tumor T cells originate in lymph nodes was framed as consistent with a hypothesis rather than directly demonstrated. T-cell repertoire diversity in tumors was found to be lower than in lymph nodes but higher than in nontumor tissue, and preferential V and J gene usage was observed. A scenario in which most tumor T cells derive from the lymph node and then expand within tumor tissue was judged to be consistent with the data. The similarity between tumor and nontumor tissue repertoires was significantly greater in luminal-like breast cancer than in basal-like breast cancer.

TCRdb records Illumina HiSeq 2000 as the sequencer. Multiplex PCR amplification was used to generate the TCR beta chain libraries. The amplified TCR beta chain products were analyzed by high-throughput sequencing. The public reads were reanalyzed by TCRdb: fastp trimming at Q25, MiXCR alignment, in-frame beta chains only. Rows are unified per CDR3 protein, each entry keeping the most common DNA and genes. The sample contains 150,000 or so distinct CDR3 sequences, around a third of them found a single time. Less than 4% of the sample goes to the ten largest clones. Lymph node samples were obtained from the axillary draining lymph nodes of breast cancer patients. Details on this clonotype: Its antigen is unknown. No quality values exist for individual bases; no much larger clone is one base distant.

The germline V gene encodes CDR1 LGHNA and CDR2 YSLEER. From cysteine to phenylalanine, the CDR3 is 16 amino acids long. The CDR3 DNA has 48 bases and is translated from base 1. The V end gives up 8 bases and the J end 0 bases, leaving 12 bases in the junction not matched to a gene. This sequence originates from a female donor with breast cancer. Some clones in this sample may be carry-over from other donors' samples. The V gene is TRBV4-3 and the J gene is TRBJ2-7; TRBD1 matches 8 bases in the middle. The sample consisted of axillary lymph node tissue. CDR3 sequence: CASGYHRDRSSYEQYF. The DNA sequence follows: TGCGCCAGCGGATACCACCGGGACAGGTCCTCCTACGAGCAGTACTTC.